These T cell receptor beta chains were read from a single sample in a study of neurological immune-mediated disorders. Via MiXCR, TCRdb re-called the 5' RACE reads, giving one row per CDR3 protein. Of tens of thousands of distinct CDR3 sequences listed, 4.5% to 5.5% were seen once; the top ten hold under 7.5%. The sequencing input was PBMCs. These receptors all come from a man younger than 40 with multiple sclerosis. Both conserved end residues are part of each CDR3. A D gene is named only where the DNA matches it firmly. Rows may omit the clone size; those that give it use once, few, many or a size class.

j_call v_call d_call clone_size cdr3_aa cdr3_nt
TRBJ1-2 TRBV19 TRBD1 . CASSIGPYLGTGNYGYTF TGTGCCAGTAGTATAGGACCCTACCTTGGGACAGGCAACTATGGCTACACCTTC
TRBJ2-7 TRBV6-1 . few CASKTTYLYEQYF TGTGCCAGCAAAACGACATACCTATACGAGCAGTACTTC
TRBJ2-3 TRBV20-1 . few CSARDPSGRSTDTQYF TGCAGTGCTAGAGATCCTTCAGGGAGAAGCACAGATACGCAGTATTTT
TRBJ1-3 TRBV20-1 . . CSASPNFSGNTIYF TGCAGTGCGAGTCCGAATTTCTCTGGAAACACCATATATTTT
TRBJ1-2 TRBV12-3/TRBV12-4 . many CASSLAGLGYGYTF TGTGCCAGCAGTTTAGCAGGTTTGGGCTATGGCTACACCTTC
TRBJ1-4 TRBV2 . many CASKRAVATNEKLFF TGTGCCAGCAAACGAGCCGTGGCAACTAATGAAAAACTGTTTTTT
TRBJ1-1 TRBV27 TRBD1 . CASSSRTGMNTEAFF TGTGCCAGCAGTTCAAGGACAGGGATGAACACTGAAGCTTTCTTT
TRBJ1-2 TRBV5-8 . many CASSGQGTNYGYTF TGTGCCAGCAGCGGACAAGGTACTAACTATGGCTACACCTTC
TRBJ2-2 TRBV6-4 TRBD1 . CASEAGGTGELFF TGTGCCAGCGAGGCAGGGGGAACCGGGGAGCTGTTTTTT
TRBJ1-1 TRBV10-3 . many CAISDLGEGTEAFF TGTGCCATCAGTGATTTAGGGGAGGGCACTGAAGCTTTCTTT
TRBJ2-2 TRBV4-1 . many CASSQEYGIRTGELFF TGCGCCAGCAGCCAAGAATACGGGATCCGAACCGGGGAGCTGTTTTTT
TRBJ2-3 TRBV29-1 TRBD2 many CSAAGLAGGTDTQYF TGCAGCGCAGCGGGTCTAGCGGGGGGTACAGATACGCAGTATTTT
TRBJ1-2 TRBV12-3/TRBV12-4 TRBD1 . CASSLQGASDGYTF TGTGCCAGCAGTTTACAGGGGGCAAGCGATGGCTACACCTTC
TRBJ1-2 TRBV2 . many CASSEYLLFNYGYTF TGTGCCAGCAGTGAATATCTGCTTTTTAACTATGGCTACACCTTC
TRBJ1-2 TRBV6-5 . few CASSYSSGSHNNYGYTF TGTGCCAGCAGTTACTCATCAGGGTCCCATAATAACTATGGCTACACCTTC
TRBJ1-3 TRBV20-1 TRBD1 many CSALTTLGQGVPGNTIYF TGCAGTGCTCTCACCACTCTCGGACAGGGAGTTCCTGGAAACACCATATATTTT
TRBJ2-2 TRBV5-1 . many CASSLQQVFTGELFF TGCGCCAGCAGCCTACAGCAAGTATTCACCGGGGAGCTGTTTTTT
TRBJ1-5 TRBV10-3 . many CAIAEGLNQPQHF TGTGCCATCGCAGAGGGGCTCAATCAGCCCCAGCATTTT
TRBJ1-2 TRBV6-2/TRBV6-3 . many CASSPPPDGESGYTF TGTGCCAGCAGTCCCCCTCCAGACGGGGAGAGTGGCTACACCTTC
TRBJ1-5 TRBV19 TRBD1 many CASSVGTANQPQHF TGTGCCAGTAGTGTCGGGACAGCAAATCAGCCCCAGCATTTT
TRBJ2-7 TRBV10-3 TRBD2 many CAISEPMGLAGTYEQYF TGTGCCATCAGTGAGCCTATGGGACTAGCGGGGACCTACGAGCAGTACTTC
TRBJ2-1 TRBV4-2 . many CASSHMVLRLSSYNEQFF TGTGCCAGCAGCCACATGGTATTAAGACTCAGCTCCTACAATGAGCAGTTCTTC
TRBJ2-4 TRBV20-1 . . CSAQGRDIQYF TGCAGTGCTCAGGGCCGGGACATTCAGTACTTC
TRBJ1-2 TRBV4-1 . many CASSHEYLAEPVCTF TGCGCCAGCAGCCATGAGTACTTGGCCGAACCGGTTTGCACCTTC
TRBJ2-1 TRBV10-1 . many CASSENLDEQFF TGCGCCAGCAGTGAAAACCTAGATGAGCAGTTCTTC
TRBJ1-5 TRBV27 . once CASSFGGNQPQHF TGTGCCAGCAGTTTCGGGGGGAATCAGCCCCAGCATTTT
TRBJ2-7 TRBV27 . few CASSWGRGYEQYF TGTGCCAGCAGTTGGGGACGGGGGTACGAGCAGTACTTC
TRBJ2-1 TRBV29-1 . . CSVERHLNNEQFF TGCAGCGTTGAAAGACACCTCAACAATGAGCAGTTCTTC
TRBJ2-3 TRBV20-1 . . CSARDPASTDTQYF TGCAGTGCTAGAGATCCTGCTAGCACAGATACGCAGTATTTT
TRBJ2-3 TRBV5-6 TRBD1 . CASSLGDRRADTQYF TGTGCCAGCAGCTTGGGGGACAGGAGGGCAGATACGCAGTATTTT
TRBJ1-2 TRBV6-6 . many CASSYPPGLPYGYTF TGTGCCAGCAGTTACCCCCCGGGACTCCCTTATGGCTACACCTTC
TRBJ1-1 TRBV29-1 . many CSVASRGITEAFF TGCAGCGTTGCGTCCAGGGGAATCACTGAAGCTTTCTTT
TRBJ2-3 TRBV7-8 TRBD2 few CASSLATSGTSGGGDTQYF TGTGCCAGCAGCTTGGCCACCTCCGGGACTAGCGGGGGCGGAGATACGCAGTATTTT
TRBJ2-3 TRBV10-3 . few CAISESTPGKGDTQYF TGTGCCATCAGTGAGTCGACACCGGGGAAAGGAGATACGCAGTATTTT
TRBJ1-1 TRBV3-1 . many CASSHGGIGTTEAFF TGTGCCAGCAGCCACGGAGGGATAGGGACCACTGAAGCTTTCTTT
TRBJ2-3 TRBV20-1 . many CSAITGRGLRGTDTQYF TGCAGTGCCATAACGGGGAGGGGGCTTCGAGGCACAGATACGCAGTATTTT
TRBJ2-1 TRBV3-1 TRBD1 medium-sized CASSQEARRGQGSEQFF TGTGCCAGCAGCCAAGAGGCTCGTCGGGGACAGGGAAGTGAGCAGTTCTTC
TRBJ2-1 TRBV10-3 . few CAISESTESYSYNEQFF TGTGCCATCAGTGAGTCGACCGAGTCCTACTCCTACAATGAGCAGTTCTTC
TRBJ2-1 TRBV20-1 TRBD2 many CSAREAGGLNEQFF TGCAGTGCTAGAGAGGCGGGGGGACTCAATGAGCAGTTCTTC
TRBJ2-5 TRBV20-1 . many CSAKRGREETQYF TGCAGTGCGAAAAGGGGGAGGGAAGAGACCCAGTACTTC
TRBJ1-3 TRBV7-6 . many CASSSPSSGNTIYF TGTGCCAGCAGCTCCCCGAGCTCTGGAAACACCATATATTTT
TRBJ2-1 TRBV7-2 . many CASSLSGPRSYNEQFF TGTGCCAGCAGCTTATCTGGGCCTAGATCCTACAATGAGCAGTTCTTC
TRBJ1-2 TRBV9 . many CASSVEVGGGYTF TGTGCCAGCAGCGTAGAGGTTGGCGGAGGCTACACCTTC
TRBJ1-1 TRBV27 . few CASSLMGPGEAFF TGTGCCAGCAGTTTAATGGGGCCGGGGGAAGCTTTCTTT
TRBJ1-2 TRBV10-3 . many CAISESEDYYGYTF TGTGCCATCAGTGAGTCGGAGGATTACTATGGCTACACCTTC
TRBJ2-2 TRBV5-1 . many CASSLAVPTGELFF TGCGCCAGCAGCTTGGCCGTTCCTACCGGGGAGCTGTTTTTT
TRBJ1-2 TRBV20-1 . few CSAISSRARAPDGYTF TGCAGTGCTATTTCGTCTCGGGCCAGGGCGCCTGATGGCTACACCTTC
TRBJ1-5 TRBV20-1 . few CSFKQGGQPQHF TGCAGTTTTAAACAGGGCGGTCAGCCCCAGCATTTT
TRBJ1-6 TRBV20-1 TRBD1 many CSAPDRGDNSPLHF TGCAGTGCTCCGGACAGGGGTGATAATTCACCCCTCCACTTT
TRBJ1-1 TRBV5-1 . many CASSLGAPGGPNTEAFF TGCGCCAGCAGCTTGGGGGCCCCCGGGGGGCCGAACACTGAAGCTTTCTTT
TRBJ1-2 TRBV5-1 . many CASSLSGTDIPYTF TGCGCCAGCAGCCTATCCGGGACTGATATCCCCTACACCTTC
TRBJ1-1 TRBV10-3 . . CATCDLTGDTEAFF TGTGCCACCTGCGACCTAACCGGAGACACTGAAGCTTTCTTT